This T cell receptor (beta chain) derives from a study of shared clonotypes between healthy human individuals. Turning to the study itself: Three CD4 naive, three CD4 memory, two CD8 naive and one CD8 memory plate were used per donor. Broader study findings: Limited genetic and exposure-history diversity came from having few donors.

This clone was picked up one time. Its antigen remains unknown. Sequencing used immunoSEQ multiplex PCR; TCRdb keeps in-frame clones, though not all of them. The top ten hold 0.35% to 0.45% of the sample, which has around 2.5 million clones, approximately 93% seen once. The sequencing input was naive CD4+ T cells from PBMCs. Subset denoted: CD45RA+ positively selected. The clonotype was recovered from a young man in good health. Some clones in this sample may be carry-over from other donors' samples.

The CDR3 here is CASSTVPRAKGGSGRAYGANVLTF. CDR3 DNA sequence: TGTGCCAGCAGCACCGTCCCCCGGGCAAAAGGTGGTAGCGGGAGGGCCTATGGGGCCAACGTCCTGACTTTC. V is TRBV21-1 and J is TRBJ2-6; no DNA check was done on the table's D call, TRBD2. TRBV21-1 is annotated as a pseudogene. The CDR3 runs to 24 residues.